A selection of T cell receptor beta chains follows, all from one sample in a study of CD8+CD57+ T cells in acquired aplastic anemia. One entry per CDR3 protein results from TCRdb running MiXCR on the reads. The data show roughly 250,000 distinct CDR3 sequences, with around 82% seen just once and approximately 42% held by the top ten. The sequenced material came from sorted CD4+, CD8+, or CD8+CD57+ T cells (not recorded which) from PBMCs. The receptors were sampled from a human donor with aplastic anemia. Both conserved end residues are part of each CDR3. The D gene is left open where the match is weak. Where a row states a size, it is once, few, many or the class of an expanded clone; other rows omit it.

d_call,v_call,j_call,clone_size,cdr3_aa,cdr3_nt
-,TRBV12-3/TRBV12-4,TRBJ2-5,-,CASSLQGIGETQYF,TGTGCCAGCAGTTTACAGGGGATCGGGGAGACCCAGTACTTC
-,TRBV15,TRBJ2-7,-,CATSRGAEEDTQYF,TGTGCCACCAGCAGAGGGGCGGAGGAAGACACCCAGTACTTC
-,TRBV7-9,TRBJ1-2,once,CASSLGRGEQFF,TGTGCCAGCAGCTTAGGTCGCGGGGAGCAGTTTTTT
-,TRBV2,TRBJ1-1,-,CASGGTPVDMNTEAFF,TGTGCCAGCGGAGGGACTCCCGTCGATATGAACACTGAAGCTTTCTTT
-,TRBV6-1,TRBJ2-7,-,CASSEGEDYEQYF,TGTGCCAGCAGTGAAGGAGAGGACTACGAGCAGTACTTC
-,TRBV20-1,TRBJ2-3,-,CSARRGATDTRYF,TGCAGTGCTAGACGTGGGGCCACAGATACGCGGTATTTT
-,TRBV11-2,TRBJ2-1,-,CASSKGPGAYNEQFF,TGTGCCAGCAGCAAAGGTCCTGGGGCCTACAATGAGCAGTTCTTC
-,TRBV7-6,TRBJ2-3,-,CASSSAGRDASTYF,TGTGCCAGCAGCTCAGCAGGGCGGGATGCTAGCACATATTTT
TRBD1,TRBV7-2,TRBJ2-3,-,CASSLGQGAKGHTF,TGTGCCAGCAGCTTAGGTCAGGGGGCGAAGGGCCACACCTTT
-,TRBV2,TRBJ2-5,-,CASSKDIVQDTDYF,TGTGCCAGTAGCAAAGACATCGTGCAAGATACCGATTACTTC
-,TRBV7-6,TRBJ1-1,-,CASTLGRVRYGANVF,TGTGCCAGCACCCTAGGGAGGGTCCGCTACGGGGCCAACGTCTTT
-,TRBV20-1,TRBJ1-5,-,CSAGTDSPNQPQHF,TGCAGTGCAGGAACGGACAGCCCCAATCAGCCCCAGCATTTT
-,TRBV7-9,TRBJ2-3,-,CASSLARSPGTEDF,TGTGCCAGCAGCTTAGCGAGAAGTCCGGGGACCGAGGATTTT
-,TRBV2,TRBJ1-2,-,CASSHGLAREQTF,TGCGCCAGCAGCCATGGCCTTGCACGTGAGCAGACCTTC
TRBD1,TRBV19,TRBJ1-2,few,CASSPGQGSEYGYTF,TGTGCCAGTAGTCCTGGACAGGGGTCGGAATATGGCTACACCTTC
TRBD1,TRBV7-9,TRBJ2-7,once,CASSVQGVVLGEQYF,TGTGCCAGCAGCGTACAGGGGGTGGTCCTTGGCGAGCAGTACTTC
-,TRBV25-1,TRBJ1-6,-,CASSESPGSGSPLHF,TGTGCCAGCAGTGAATCGCCGGGGTCCGGTTCACCCCTCCACTTT
TRBD1,TRBV7-6,TRBJ2-2,-,CASSLGTGTAGELFF,TGTGCCAGCAGCTTAGGGACAGGGACTGCCGGGGAGCTGTTTTTT
TRBD2,TRBV9,TRBJ2-3,many,CASGGAGTSGIDTQYF,TGTGCCAGCGGAGGAGCTGGGACTAGCGGAATAGATACGCAGTATTTT
TRBD1,TRBV14,TRBJ2-3,-,CASSRGGTGSDTQYF,TGTGCCAGCAGCCGAGGGGGGACAGGGTCCGATACGCAGTATTTT
-,TRBV14,TRBJ2-3,once,CASSQAIGAKLFYF,TGTGCCAGCAGCCAAGCAATTGGTGCCAAACTGTTTTATTTT
-,TRBV15,TRBJ2-1,-,CATSRGGHEQFF,TGTGCCACCAGCAGAGGCGGGCATGAGCAGTTCTTC
TRBD2,TRBV7-8,TRBJ2-3,many,CASSGAGGTDTQYF,TGTGCCAGCAGCGGAGCGGGGGGCACAGATACGCAGTATTTT
-,TRBV5-5,TRBJ2-1,-,CASSLGQGSYNEQFF,TGTGCCAGCAGCTTGGGGCAGGGATCCTACAATGAGCAGTTCTTC
TRBD1,TRBV7-8,TRBJ1-1,-,CASSFHPEGTADSFF,TGTGCCAGCAGCTTTCATCCAGAAGGGACAGCCGATTCCTTCTTT
-,TRBV7-8,TRBJ1-1,-,CASSTSGTEMNTEAFF,TGTGCCAGCAGCACCTCCGGGACCGAGATGAACACTGAAGCTTTCTTT
TRBD1,TRBV12-3/TRBV12-4,TRBJ1-6,-,CASSPRGQGGSPLHF,TGTGCCAGCAGCCCTAGGGGACAGGGAGGCTCACCCCTCCACTTT
-,TRBV7-8,TRBJ2-1,-,CASSLTGRGHYNEQFF,TGTGCCAGCAGCTTAACAGGGCGGGGGCACTACAATGAGCAGTTCTTC
-,TRBV9,TRBJ1-1,-,CASSAGLRGIDTPFF,TGTGCCAGCAGCGCCGGTCTTAGAGGAATCGATACGCCTTTCTTT
TRBD1,TRBV7-3,TRBJ1-1,-,CASSLDVTGVNQAFF,TGTGCCAGCAGCTTAGATGTCACAGGGGTCAATCAAGCTTTCTTT
TRBD2,TRBV9,TRBJ2-3,-,CASSTGGASRNQPQYF,TGTGCCAGCAGCACGGGGGGGGCGAGCCGCAATCAGCCGCAGTATTTT
TRBD1,TRBV15,TRBJ1-1,-,CATSRGPQGSNTEAFF,TGTGCCACCAGCAGAGGGCCACAGGGGTCAAACACTGAAGCTTTCTTT
-,TRBV7-3,TRBJ2-3,once,CASSYAHGSSYTDTQYF,TGTGCCAGCAGCTACGCACACGGGTCCTCCTACACAGATACGCAGTATTTT
-,TRBV5-1,TRBJ1-1,once,CASSHTGTQPTEAFF,TGCGCCAGCAGCCATACGGGGACTCAGCCCACTGAAGCTTTCTTT
TRBD1,TRBV7-3,TRBJ2-7,few,CASSSGQATDTQYF,TGTGCCAGCAGCTCTGGACAGGCCACAGATACGCAGTACTTC
-,TRBV20-1,TRBJ2-7,-,CSARNRDVPEQYF,TGCAGTGCTAGGAACCGGGACGTTCCCGAGCAGTACTTC
-,TRBV14,TRBJ2-3,-,CASSLARAPDTRYF,TGTGCCAGCAGCCTGGCGAGAGCACCGGATACGCGGTATTTT
TRBD2,TRBV19,TRBJ2-1,-,CASRQGLAGLSNEQFF,TGTGCCAGCAGACAGGGACTAGCGGGACTGTCGAATGAGCAGTTCTTC
-,TRBV7-6,TRBJ2-3,-,CASSLARGTNTQYF,TGTGCCAGCAGCTTAGCCCGCGGTACAAATACGCAGTATTTT
-,TRBV11-2,TRBJ2-1,few,CASSPESYNEQFF,TGTGCCAGCAGCCCCGAGAGCTACAATGAGCAGTTCTTC